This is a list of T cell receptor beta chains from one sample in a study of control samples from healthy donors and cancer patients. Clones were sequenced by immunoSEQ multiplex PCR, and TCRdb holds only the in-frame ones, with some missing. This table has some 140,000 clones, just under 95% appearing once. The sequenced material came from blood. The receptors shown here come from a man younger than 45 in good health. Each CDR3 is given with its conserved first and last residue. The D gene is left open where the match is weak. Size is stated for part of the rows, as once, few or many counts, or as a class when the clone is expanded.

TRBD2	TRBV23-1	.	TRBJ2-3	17	TGCGCCAGCAGTCAATCAGTTTCTAGCGGGCGCACAGATACGCAGTATTTT	CASSQSVSSGRTDTQYF
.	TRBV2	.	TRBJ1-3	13	TGTGCCAGCAGTTTGCCTTCTGGAAACACCATATATTTT	CASSLPSGNTIYF
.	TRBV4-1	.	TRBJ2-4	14	TGCGCCAGCAGCCATCCTGCTACTCAAAACATTCAGTACTTC	CASSHPATQNIQYF
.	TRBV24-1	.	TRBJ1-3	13	TGTGCCACCAGTGATGGGACTGGAAACACCATATATTTT	CATSDGTGNTIYF
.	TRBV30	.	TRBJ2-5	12	TGTGCCTCAAAGGGGACCCAAGAGACCCAGTACTTC	CASKGTQETQYF
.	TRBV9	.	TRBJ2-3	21	TGTGCCAGCAGCGTAGCTACTACCTCGGGGCAGGGGCGGAGGAACGCAGATACGCAGTATTTT	CASSVATTSGQGRRNADTQYF
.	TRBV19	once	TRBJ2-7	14	TGTGCCAGTAGTATAAAAACAGGGCCCTACGAGCAGTACTTC	CASSIKTGPYEQYF
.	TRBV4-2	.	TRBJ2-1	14	TGTGCCAGCAGCCACATAAGACAGGACAATGAGCAGTTCTTC	CASSHIRQDNEQFF
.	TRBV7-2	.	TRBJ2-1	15	TGTGCCAGCAGCCGGACTGTAGCAGCCTTTAATGAGCAGTTCTTC	CASSRTVAAFNEQFF
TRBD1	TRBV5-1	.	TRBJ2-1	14	TGCGCCAGCAGCTTGGCCGACAGGGTAAATGAGCAGTTCTTC	CASSLADRVNEQFF
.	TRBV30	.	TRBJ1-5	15	TGTGCCTGGAGTGTAGGGGGTCCGGGGAATCAGCCCCAGCATTTT	CAWSVGGPGNQPQHF
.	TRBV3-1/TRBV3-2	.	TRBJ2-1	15	TGTGCCAGCAGCCAAGAGCCTAGCGTGGGGAATGAGCAGTTCTTC	CASSQEPSVGNEQFF
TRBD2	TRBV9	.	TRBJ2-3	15	TGTGCCAGCAGCGTTAGCGGGACGATCACAGATACGCAGTATTTT	CASSVSGTITDTQYF
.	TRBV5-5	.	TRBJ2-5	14	TGTGCCAGCAGCTTTGGACTGCTAGAAGAGACCCAGTACTTC	CASSFGLLEETQYF
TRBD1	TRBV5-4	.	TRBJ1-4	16	TGTGCCAGCAGCCATGACAGGGGGGCAACTAATGAAAAACTGTTTTTT	CASSHDRGATNEKLFF
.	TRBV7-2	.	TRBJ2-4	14	TGTGCCAGCAGCTTAGCGCTCGGGGGTGGGGTTCAGTACTTC	CASSLALGGGVQYF
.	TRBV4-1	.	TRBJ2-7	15	TGCGCCAGCAGCCCCGTGGGGGCGCGGAACTACGAGCAGTACTTC	CASSPVGARNYEQYF
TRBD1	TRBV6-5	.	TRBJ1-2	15	TGTGCCAGCAGTTACTCACAGGGGGCTAACTATGGCTACACCTTC	CASSYSQGANYGYTF
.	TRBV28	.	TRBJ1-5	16	TGTGCCAGCAGTTCAAGATTGGGGGGCCTGGGTCAGCCCCAGCATTTT	CASSSRLGGLGQPQHF
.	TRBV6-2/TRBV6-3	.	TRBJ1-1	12	TGTGCCAGCAGTTACTCGGACACTGAAGCTTTCTTT	CASSYSDTEAFF
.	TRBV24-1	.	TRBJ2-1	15	TGTGCCACCAGTGATTTGGCCGGGAGCGGTAGCGAGCAGTTCTTC	CATSDLAGSGSEQFF
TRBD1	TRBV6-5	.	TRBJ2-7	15	TGTGCCAGCAGTTACCTGGGACAGGGAACCTACGAGCAGTACTTC	CASSYLGQGTYEQYF
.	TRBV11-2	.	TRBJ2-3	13	TGTGCCAGCAGCTTGGATCCACAGGGTATCAAAGATTTT	CASSLDPQGIKDF
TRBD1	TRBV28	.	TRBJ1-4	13	TGTGCCAGCAGGACAGGGCAGTTAGAAAAACTGTTTTTT	CASRTGQLEKLFF
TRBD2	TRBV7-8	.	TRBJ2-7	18	TGTGCCAGCAGCTTAGCGACGGCGGGAGGCGCCGACTCCTACGAGCAGTACTTC	CASSLATAGGADSYEQYF
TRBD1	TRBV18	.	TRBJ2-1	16	TGTGCCAGCTCACAAGAGACAGGGCTTCGGGGTAATGAGCAGTTCTTC	CASSQETGLRGNEQFF
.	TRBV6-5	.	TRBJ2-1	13	TGTGCCAGCAGTTACAACATCCAGGTTGAGCAGTTCTTC	CASSYNIQVEQFF
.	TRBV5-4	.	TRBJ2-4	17	TGTGCCAGCAGCTCACGACAAGGATTGTTAGCCAAAAACATTCAGTACTTC	CASSSRQGLLAKNIQYF
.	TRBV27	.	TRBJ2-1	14	TGTGCCAGCAGTTTAGAGTTTGCCCTTTTTAAGCAGTTCTTC	CASSLEFALFKQFF
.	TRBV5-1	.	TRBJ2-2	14	TGCGCCAGCAGCGTAGACAGTTCCACCGGGGAGCTGTTTTTT	CASSVDSSTGELFF
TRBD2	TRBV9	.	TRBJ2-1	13	TGTGCCAGCAGCCCACTAGCGAAAAATGAGCAGTTCTTC	CASSPLAKNEQFF
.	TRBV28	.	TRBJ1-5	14	TGTGCCAGCAGTTCCCTGGACGGTAATCAGCCCCAGCATTTT	CASSSLDGNQPQHF
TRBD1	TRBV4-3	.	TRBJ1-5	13	TGCGCCAGCAGCCAAGGCCCCGGGACAGGGATTCATTTT	CASSQGPGTGIHF
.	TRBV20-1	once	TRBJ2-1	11	TGCAGTGCTAGGGTAGGGGGTAGGCAGTTCTTC	CSARVGGRQFF
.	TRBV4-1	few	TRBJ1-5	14	TGCGCCAGCAGCCCATATAGGTGGAATCAGCCCCAGCATTTT	CASSPYRWNQPQHF
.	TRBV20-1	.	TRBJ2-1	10	TGCAGTGCTAAAGACAATGAGCAGTTCTTC	CSAKDNEQFF
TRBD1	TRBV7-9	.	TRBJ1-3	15	TGTGCCAGCAGCCCACAAACAGGGGCTGGAAACACCATATATTTT	CASSPQTGAGNTIYF